This T cell receptor beta chain was documented in a study of T cells in Graves' hyperthyroidism and ophthalmopathy. Turning to the study itself: Blood from the periphery was taken at initial diagnosis, before any treatment.

The V and J ends lost 3 bases and 0 bases respectively, with 12 bases between them. Germline-derived CDR1 and CDR2 are SGHTA and FQGNSA. The CDR3 is 15 amino acids. This clonotype was counted only a few times. 10 ml fresh peripheral blood yielded the PBMCs. The TCR beta CDR3 regions underwent amplification using RNA transcripts as the source. When the TCR CDR3 underwent first-round RT-PCR, the HTBI primer set was used. In TCRdb, the multiplex PCR reads were re-called with MiXCR into one record per CDR3 protein. The sample has 300,000 to 450,000 distinct CDR3 sequences; under 20% are singletons. The TCR comes from a man between 18 and 35 years old with Graves' ophthalmopathy. The sequencing sample was made of blood. This chain connects TRBV7-2 to TRBJ2-7; no definite D call. CDR3 sequence: CASSFDTQSSYEQYF. The CDR3, as DNA: TGTGCCAGCAGCTTCGACACCCAGAGCTCCTACGAGCAGTACTTC. Combining the CDR3 with reference TRBV7-2 and TRBJ2-7 gives the whole variable domain GAGVSQSPSNKVTEKGKDVELRCDPISGHTALYWYRQSLGQGLEFLIYFQGNSAPDKSGLPSDRFSAERTGGSVSTLTIQRTQQEDSAVYLCASSFDTQSSYEQYFGPGTRLTVT.